The clone carrying this TCR beta chain was counted a few times. These data are taken from a study of early T cells in non-severe SARS-CoV-2 infection. cDNA molecules, individually, were tagged with unique molecular identifiers. TCRdb re-called the 5' RACE reads with MiXCR, one entry per CDR3 protein. The table has approximately 99,000 distinct CDR3 sequences, around 10% seen once. Germline V CDR1 and CDR2: DFQATT, SNEGSKA (reference sequence). CDR3 size: 15 residues. With 0 bases removed from V and 1 base from J, the gap between germline ends came to 12 bases. The rearrangement joins TRBV20-1 to TRBJ1-1, with D perhaps matching TRBD1 (5 bases). The receptor comes from an adult who was a healthcare worker with PCR-confirmed SARS-CoV-2 infection or an uninfected control (not recorded which). Sequencing used whole blood. The CDR3 bases are TGCAGTGCTAGAGATTGGTGGCAGGGGAACACTGAAGCTTTCTTT. Translation: CSARDWWQGNTEAFF.